These T cell receptor beta chains were read from a single sample in a study of cytomegalovirus exposure and HLA in healthy donors. Measured with immunoSEQ multiplex PCR; TCRdb has only the in-frame clones, and not every one. The sample holds fewer than 400,000 clones, roughly 88% seen once. Source material: PBMCs. These receptors all come from a woman aged 18-35 years in good health and CMV-seronegative. Each CDR3 is given with its conserved first and last residue. Each record gives: D gene, J gene, clone size, V gene, CDR3 protein, CDR3 DNA. The D gene is left open where the match is weak. A clone size is listed for some rows: how often the clone was seen (once, few, many), or a class if it is expanded.

d_gene: TRBD2
j_gene: TRBJ2-3
abundance: few
v_gene: TRBV6-4
CDR3aa: CAQGTSGRRGADTQYF
CDR3nt: TGTGCACAGGGGACTAGCGGGAGAAGAGGGGCAGATACGCAGTATTTT

d_gene: .
j_gene: TRBJ1-4
abundance: .
v_gene: TRBV5-1
CDR3aa: CASSLDSKGGEKLFF
CDR3nt: TGCGCCAGCAGCCTCGACAGTAAGGGAGGAGAAAAACTGTTTTTT

d_gene: .
j_gene: TRBJ1-1
abundance: .
v_gene: TRBV30
CDR3aa: CAWSVSSNTEAFF
CDR3nt: TGTGCCTGGAGTGTTTCCAGTAACACTGAAGCTTTCTTT

d_gene: .
j_gene: TRBJ2-2
abundance: .
v_gene: TRBV5-1
CDR3aa: CASSLGWSVAGELFF
CDR3nt: TGCGCCAGCAGCTTGGGCTGGTCCGTAGCCGGGGAGCTGTTTTTT

d_gene: TRBD2
j_gene: TRBJ2-2
abundance: .
v_gene: TRBV9
CDR3aa: CASSATSVGGELFF
CDR3nt: TGTGCCAGCAGCGCGACTAGCGTGGGCGGGGAGCTGTTTTTT

d_gene: TRBD2
j_gene: TRBJ2-2
abundance: .
v_gene: TRBV4-2
CDR3aa: CASSPLGLAGPVHTGELFF
CDR3nt: TGTGCCAGCAGCCCGCTCGGACTAGCGGGCCCTGTCCACACCGGGGAGCTGTTTTTT

d_gene: .
j_gene: TRBJ2-7
abundance: .
v_gene: TRBV11-1
CDR3aa: CASSPKLSSYEQYF
CDR3nt: TGTGCCAGCAGCCCAAAGCTAAGCTCCTACGAGCAGTACTTC

d_gene: TRBD1
j_gene: TRBJ1-4
abundance: .
v_gene: TRBV27
CDR3aa: CASSYARDRENEKLFF
CDR3nt: TGTGCCAGCAGTTACGCCCGTGACAGGGAAAATGAAAAACTGTTTTTT

d_gene: TRBD2
j_gene: TRBJ2-7
abundance: .
v_gene: TRBV9
CDR3aa: CASGGGLASEQYF
CDR3nt: TGTGCCAGCGGCGGGGGGCTAGCCAGCGAGCAGTACTTC

d_gene: .
j_gene: TRBJ2-2
abundance: .
v_gene: TRBV27
CDR3aa: CASSTTLGRVHNTGELFF
CDR3nt: TGTGCCAGCAGTACGACTCTCGGCAGGGTGCATAACACCGGGGAGCTGTTTTTT

d_gene: TRBD2
j_gene: TRBJ2-1
abundance: .
v_gene: TRBV14
CDR3aa: CASSRGRFNYNEQFF
CDR3nt: TGTGCCAGCAGCCGCGGGAGGTTTAACTACAATGAGCAGTTCTTC

d_gene: .
j_gene: TRBJ2-1
abundance: .
v_gene: TRBV19
CDR3aa: CASSIGVEGYNEQFF
CDR3nt: TGTGCCAGTAGTATTGGTGTTGAGGGTTACAATGAGCAGTTCTTC

d_gene: .
j_gene: TRBJ2-3
abundance: .
v_gene: TRBV27
CDR3aa: CAIITDTQYF
CDR3nt: TGTGCCATCATCACAGATACGCAGTATTTT

d_gene: .
j_gene: TRBJ1-2
abundance: .
v_gene: TRBV7-9
CDR3aa: CASSADSGNYGYTF
CDR3nt: TGTGCCAGCAGCGCGGACAGTGGTAACTATGGCTACACCTTC

d_gene: .
j_gene: TRBJ1-1
abundance: .
v_gene: TRBV7-9
CDR3aa: CASRPISTEAFF
CDR3nt: TGTGCCAGCAGACCAATCAGCACTGAAGCTTTCTTT

d_gene: .
j_gene: TRBJ2-5
abundance: .
v_gene: TRBV25-1
CDR3aa: CASRGLLQETQYF
CDR3nt: TGTGCCAGCAGGGGACTCCTACAAGAGACCCAGTACTTC

d_gene: TRBD1
j_gene: TRBJ1-1
abundance: .
v_gene: TRBV30
CDR3aa: CAGKHTGGMKTFF
CDR3nt: TGTGCCGGAAAACATACAGGGGGCATGAAGACTTTCTTT

d_gene: .
j_gene: TRBJ2-1
abundance: .
v_gene: TRBV7-6
CDR3aa: CASSLASGGHNEQFF
CDR3nt: TGTGCCAGCAGCTTAGCTAGCGGAGGCCACAATGAGCAGTTCTTC

d_gene: TRBD2
j_gene: TRBJ2-7
abundance: .
v_gene: TRBV7-9
CDR3aa: CASSPLAGAVEQYF
CDR3nt: TGTGCCAGCAGCCCTTTAGCGGGAGCGGTCGAGCAGTACTTC

d_gene: TRBD1
j_gene: TRBJ2-7
abundance: .
v_gene: TRBV28
CDR3aa: CASSLVGGPYEQYF
CDR3nt: TGTGCCAGCAGTTTGGTAGGGGGCCCCTACGAGCAGTACTTC

d_gene: TRBD2
j_gene: TRBJ2-2
abundance: once
v_gene: TRBV27
CDR3aa: CASTGGSGLNTGELFF
CDR3nt: TGTGCCAGCACCGGTGGTAGCGGGTTGAACACCGGGGAGCTGTTTTTT

d_gene: TRBD1
j_gene: TRBJ2-1
abundance: .
v_gene: TRBV19
CDR3aa: CASSGQGLTNEQFF
CDR3nt: TGTGCCAGCTCGGGACAGGGGTTGACCAATGAGCAGTTCTTC

d_gene: TRBD1
j_gene: TRBJ1-5
abundance: .
v_gene: TRBV27
CDR3aa: CASKTDRSNQPQHF
CDR3nt: TGTGCCAGCAAAACGGACAGGAGCAATCAGCCCCAGCATTTT

d_gene: .
j_gene: TRBJ2-5
abundance: .
v_gene: TRBV6-5
CDR3aa: CASRQGPGMETQYF
CDR3nt: TGTGCCAGCAGACAGGGCCCAGGGATGGAGACCCAGTACTTC

d_gene: TRBD2
j_gene: TRBJ2-3
abundance: many
v_gene: TRBV9
CDR3aa: CASSISGSTDTQYF
CDR3nt: TGTGCCAGCAGCATTAGCGGGAGTACAGATACGCAGTATTTT

d_gene: .
j_gene: TRBJ2-5
abundance: .
v_gene: TRBV6-6
CDR3aa: CASSYLDQETQYF
CDR3nt: TGTGCCAGCAGTTACCTCGACCAAGAGACCCAGTACTTC

d_gene: TRBD1
j_gene: TRBJ2-7
abundance: .
v_gene: TRBV5-1
CDR3aa: CASSPGTGSSSYEQYF
CDR3nt: TGCGCCAGCAGCCCGGGGACAGGGAGCAGCTCCTACGAGCAGTACTTC

d_gene: TRBD2
j_gene: TRBJ2-3
abundance: .
v_gene: TRBV19
CDR3aa: CASGTSGTTDTQYF
CDR3nt: TGTGCCAGTGGGACTAGCGGGACTACAGATACGCAGTATTTT

d_gene: TRBD2
j_gene: TRBJ2-7
abundance: .
v_gene: TRBV4-3
CDR3aa: CASSQGGGSHYEQYF
CDR3nt: TGCGCCAGCAGCCAAGGGGGCGGGAGTCACTACGAGCAGTACTTC

d_gene: TRBD2
j_gene: TRBJ2-1
abundance: .
v_gene: TRBV6-1
CDR3aa: CASRGLAGYNEQFF
CDR3nt: TGTGCCAGCCGGGGACTAGCGGGGTACAATGAGCAGTTCTTC

d_gene: TRBD1
j_gene: TRBJ1-1
abundance: .
v_gene: TRBV28
CDR3aa: CASRLGQSEAFF
CDR3nt: TGTGCCAGCAGACTGGGACAGAGTGAAGCTTTCTTT

d_gene: TRBD1
j_gene: TRBJ2-5
abundance: .
v_gene: TRBV5-5
CDR3aa: CASTFRQGGETQYF
CDR3nt: TGTGCCAGCACCTTTAGACAGGGCGGGGAGACCCAGTACTTC

d_gene: TRBD1
j_gene: TRBJ1-2
abundance: few
v_gene: TRBV19
CDR3aa: CASSAQGGYTF
CDR3nt: TGTGCCAGTAGCGCACAGGGGGGCTACACCTTC

d_gene: .
j_gene: TRBJ1-4
abundance: .
v_gene: TRBV6-5
CDR3aa: CASSTWESGEKLFF
CDR3nt: TGTGCCAGCAGTACTTGGGAGAGTGGCGAAAAACTGTTTTTT

d_gene: TRBD1
j_gene: TRBJ1-3
abundance: .
v_gene: TRBV9
CDR3aa: CASSGQTGEGNTIYF
CDR3nt: TGTGCCAGCAGCGGCCAGACAGGGGAAGGAAACACCATATATTTT

d_gene: .
j_gene: TRBJ2-3
abundance: .
v_gene: TRBV5-1
CDR3aa: CASSPGGSTDTQYF
CDR3nt: TGCGCCAGCAGCCCCGGGGGATCCACAGATACGCAGTATTTT

d_gene: TRBD2
j_gene: TRBJ2-3
abundance: .
v_gene: TRBV25-1
CDR3aa: CASSLAGGPSDTQYF
CDR3nt: TGTGCCAGCAGTTTGGCGGGAGGGCCGTCAGATACGCAGTATTTT

d_gene: TRBD1
j_gene: TRBJ1-2
abundance: .
v_gene: TRBV6-1
CDR3aa: CASSDLRAWTGVIVGYTF
CDR3nt: TGTGCCAGCAGTGACTTACGGGCTTGGACAGGGGTCATCGTTGGCTACACCTTC

d_gene: TRBD1
j_gene: TRBJ1-2
abundance: few
v_gene: TRBV30
CDR3aa: CAWAYPRDSGGCTYGYTF
CDR3nt: TGTGCCTGGGCTTACCCCCGGGACAGCGGCGGTTGTACCTATGGCTACACCTTC

d_gene: TRBD1
j_gene: TRBJ1-1
abundance: .
v_gene: TRBV6-1
CDR3aa: CATRTGGLDTEAFF
CDR3nt: TGTGCCACTCGGACAGGGGGTTTGGACACTGAAGCTTTCTTT

d_gene: TRBD2
j_gene: TRBJ2-2
abundance: .
v_gene: TRBV7-3
CDR3aa: CASSPHTSGVAGELFF
CDR3nt: TGTGCCAGCAGCCCCCATACTAGCGGGGTAGCCGGGGAGCTGTTTTTT

d_gene: .
j_gene: TRBJ1-2
abundance: .
v_gene: TRBV11-2
CDR3aa: CASSLSPNYGYTF
CDR3nt: TGTGCCAGCAGCTTGAGTCCTAACTATGGCTACACCTTC

d_gene: .
j_gene: TRBJ1-4
abundance: .
v_gene: TRBV29-1
CDR3aa: CSVTVTNEKLFF
CDR3nt: TGCAGCGTGACTGTAACTAATGAAAAACTGTTTTTT

d_gene: .
j_gene: TRBJ2-1
abundance: .
v_gene: TRBV19
CDR3aa: CASSVPLGRNTNEQFF
CDR3nt: TGTGCCAGTAGTGTACCGCTAGGTCGTAATACCAATGAGCAGTTCTTC

d_gene: TRBD2
j_gene: TRBJ2-7
abundance: .
v_gene: TRBV7-2
CDR3aa: CASSLRLAPYEQYF
CDR3nt: TGTGCCAGCAGCCTTAGACTAGCTCCCTACGAGCAGTACTTC

d_gene: TRBD1
j_gene: TRBJ1-2
abundance: .
v_gene: TRBV7-8
CDR3aa: CASSHDRDRGNYGYTF
CDR3nt: TGTGCCAGCAGCCACGACCGGGACAGGGGAAACTATGGCTACACCTTC

d_gene: .
j_gene: TRBJ2-7
abundance: .
v_gene: TRBV6-1
CDR3aa: CASWVKERVEQYF
CDR3nt: TGTGCCAGCTGGGTCAAAGAGAGGGTCGAGCAGTACTTC

d_gene: .
j_gene: TRBJ2-7
abundance: once
v_gene: TRBV6-5
CDR3aa: CATKDRLFSYEQYF
CDR3nt: TGTGCCACCAAGGACAGACTTTTCTCCTACGAGCAGTACTTC

d_gene: .
j_gene: TRBJ2-1
abundance: once
v_gene: TRBV4-2
CDR3aa: CASSQESTGPYNEQFF
CDR3nt: TGTGCCAGCAGCCAAGAAAGCACAGGGCCTTACAATGAGCAGTTCTTC

d_gene: TRBD2
j_gene: TRBJ2-3
abundance: once
v_gene: TRBV7-8
CDR3aa: CASSLSGNGTDTQYF
CDR3nt: TGTGCCAGCAGCCTTAGCGGGAATGGCACAGATACGCAGTATTTT

d_gene: TRBD2
j_gene: TRBJ2-1
abundance: .
v_gene: TRBV7-9
CDR3aa: CASSPPVGGRNEQFF
CDR3nt: TGTGCCAGCAGTCCACCCGTCGGGGGGAGAAATGAGCAGTTCTTC

d_gene: .
j_gene: TRBJ2-2
abundance: once
v_gene: TRBV18
CDR3aa: CASSPRSSSATGELFF
CDR3nt: TGTGCCAGCTCTCCACGGAGTAGCAGCGCCACCGGGGAGCTGTTTTTT

d_gene: .
j_gene: TRBJ2-7
abundance: .
v_gene: TRBV9
CDR3aa: CASSVEIGGITYEQYF
CDR3nt: TGTGCCAGCAGCGTAGAGATTGGCGGTATCACCTACGAGCAGTACTTC

d_gene: TRBD2
j_gene: TRBJ2-1
abundance: .
v_gene: TRBV11-2
CDR3aa: CASSSSGRAIYNEQFF
CDR3nt: TGTGCCAGCAGCAGTAGCGGGAGGGCCATCTACAATGAGCAGTTCTTC

d_gene: TRBD2
j_gene: TRBJ2-3
abundance: .
v_gene: TRBV11-2
CDR3aa: CASSLGLRLAGDDTQYF
CDR3nt: TGTGCCAGCAGCTTAGGCCTCAGACTAGCGGGAGACGATACGCAGTATTTT

d_gene: .
j_gene: TRBJ2-1
abundance: .
v_gene: TRBV9
CDR3aa: CASSVEVGGTDEQFF
CDR3nt: TGTGCCAGCAGCGTAGAGGTTGGGGGCACAGATGAGCAGTTCTTC

d_gene: TRBD1
j_gene: TRBJ2-2
abundance: few
v_gene: TRBV5-1
CDR3aa: CASSPGQGGTGELFF
CDR3nt: TGCGCCAGCAGCCCCGGACAGGGAGGTACCGGGGAGCTGTTTTTT

d_gene: TRBD1
j_gene: TRBJ1-1
abundance: .
v_gene: TRBV29-1
CDR3aa: CSVERTGDTEAFF
CDR3nt: TGCAGCGTTGAGCGGACAGGGGACACTGAAGCTTTCTTT

d_gene: .
j_gene: TRBJ2-3
abundance: .
v_gene: TRBV27
CDR3aa: CASSSHLAAGGTDTQYF
CDR3nt: TGTGCCAGCAGTTCCCACCTCGCGGCTGGCGGCACAGATACGCAGTATTTT

d_gene: TRBD1
j_gene: TRBJ2-7
abundance: .
v_gene: TRBV7-9
CDR3aa: CASSFGTGRYEQYF
CDR3nt: TGTGCCAGCAGCTTTGGGACAGGGCGGTACGAGCAGTACTTC